Here is one T cell receptor beta chain with its context. What it binds is not known. This specimen belongs to a study of cytomegalovirus exposure and HLA in healthy donors. About the study: There were 70 million to 95 million unique TCRs (from HLA-typed donors) in an early data release.

Notes on the study in general: Altogether, some 170 TCR beta chains were recorded as cytomegalovirus-associated.

Although they were nominally healthy when sampled, donors likely had unrecorded immune exposures. Germline V lookup: CDR1 MNHEY, CDR2 SMNVEV (reference sequence). This CDR3 spans 16 amino acids. The J segment lost 3 bases and the V segment lost 5 bases, leaving 3 bases of the junction unmatched. The PCR contained 60 Vbeta and 13 Jbeta primers. Profiling relied on immunoSEQ multiplex PCR, and the TCRdb table lists in-frame clones only, not all of them. The sample contains around 160,000 clones, around 80% of which appear only once. The source of this sequence is a human donor in good health. This chain joins TRBV27 and TRBJ2-4, with 14 bases identical to TRBD2. What was sequenced was PBMCs. The DNA of the CDR3 is TGTGCCAGCAGTACCGGGACTAGCGGGGGCAAAAACATTCAGTACTTC. This encodes CASSTGTSGGKNIQYF.